This is a list of T cell receptor beta chains from one sample in a study of spatial heterogeneity in lung cancer. A single record per CDR3 protein comes from TCRdb applying MiXCR to the 5' RACE reads. The sample records under 150,000 distinct CDR3 sequences, 9.5% to 14% being singletons. The specimen was PBMCs, collected at follow-up. Receptor source: a female donor with early-stage non-small cell lung cancer. Each CDR3 is given with its conserved first and last residue. D genes are given only for firm matches. Size is omitted from some rows. Given values are once, few, many or a class for expanded clones.

D gene	V gene	J gene	clone size	CDR3 protein	CDR3 DNA
TRBD2	TRBV20-1	TRBJ2-7	few	CSARRLTGLATVYEQYF	TGCAGTGCTAGACGACTCACTGGACTAGCGACAGTGTACGAGCAGTACTTC
NA	TRBV15	TRBJ2-1	NA	CATSRGVSYNEQFF	TGTGCCACCAGCAGAGGTGTGAGCTACAATGAGCAGTTCTTC
NA	TRBV3-1	TRBJ2-3	many	CASSQDRARYTDTQYF	TGTGCCAGCAGCCAAGATCGGGCCAGATACACAGATACGCAGTATTTT
NA	TRBV3-1	TRBJ2-2	many	CASSQVTGELFF	TGTGCCAGCAGCCAAGTGACCGGGGAGCTGTTTTTT
TRBD2	TRBV11-2	TRBJ2-3	few	CASRVAGASTDTQYF	TGTGCCAGCAGGGTAGCGGGAGCTAGCACAGATACGCAGTATTTT
NA	TRBV5-5	TRBJ2-1	NA	CASSPHWAGPYNEQFF	TGTGCCAGCAGCCCTCATTGGGCTGGCCCCTACAATGAGCAGTTCTTC
NA	TRBV20-1	TRBJ1-3	few	CSAPGVGNTIYF	TGCAGTGCCCCGGGCGTGGGAAACACCATATATTTT
NA	TRBV12-3/TRBV12-4	TRBJ1-5	many	CASSPTGYSNQPQHF	TGTGCCAGCAGTCCGACTGGGTATAGCAATCAGCCCCAGCATTTT
NA	TRBV19	TRBJ1-4	few	CASRLQQAAEKLFF	TGTGCCAGTAGACTACAACAGGCGGCTGAAAAACTGTTTTTT
TRBD2	TRBV7-8	TRBJ2-1	NA	CASSPPSGRYNEQFF	TGTGCCAGCAGCCCCCCTAGCGGCCGATACAATGAGCAGTTCTTC
NA	TRBV28	TRBJ2-3	NA	CASSYVIWRPHSTDTQYF	TGTGCCAGCAGTTATGTGATCTGGCGGCCTCATAGCACAGATACGCAGTATTTT
NA	TRBV19	TRBJ2-1	many	CASRNGASRDEQFF	TGTGCCAGTAGGAACGGGGCCTCCCGGGATGAGCAGTTCTTC
NA	TRBV2	TRBJ1-2	few	CASSGSPNYGYTF	TGTGCCAGCAGTGGGAGCCCTAACTATGGCTACACCTTC
TRBD1	TRBV19	TRBJ1-1	few	CASSMFGFGTGSEAFF	TGTGCCAGTAGTATGTTTGGATTCGGGACAGGGAGTGAAGCTTTCTTT
NA	TRBV24-1	TRBJ2-1	many	CATSDSRAIQFF	TGTGCCACCAGTGATTCCCGGGCGATCCAGTTCTTC
TRBD1	TRBV2	TRBJ1-3	many	CASRGTAGNTIYF	TGTGCCAGCAGGGGGACAGCTGGAAACACCATATATTTT
NA	TRBV10-2	TRBJ2-1	NA	CASSEGKPRDNEQFF	TGCGCCAGCAGTGAGGGCAAACCTCGTGACAATGAGCAGTTCTTC
NA	TRBV19	TRBJ2-7	many	CASSIALISYEQYF	TGTGCCAGTAGTATAGCCCTGATCTCCTACGAGCAGTACTTC
TRBD2	TRBV28	TRBJ2-7	NA	CASSPGRVAGRDEQYF	TGTGCCAGCAGCCCTGGGCGAGTAGCGGGACGCGACGAGCAGTACTTC
NA	TRBV6-2/TRBV6-3	TRBJ1-5	NA	CASSPYVGASNQPQHF	TGTGCCAGCAGTCCCTACGTAGGGGCGAGCAATCAGCCCCAGCATTTT
NA	TRBV27	TRBJ2-1	many	CASSWQGFNEQFF	TGTGCCAGCAGCTGGCAGGGTTTCAATGAGCAGTTCTTC
NA	TRBV28	TRBJ1-1	few	CASSPPEGTEAFF	TGTGCCAGCAGTCCGCCCGAGGGGACTGAAGCTTTCTTT
TRBD2	TRBV2	TRBJ2-5	NA	CASTVREGQETQYF	TGTGCCAGCACCGTGCGGGAGGGCCAAGAGACCCAGTACTTC
NA	TRBV5-1	TRBJ2-3	many	CASSLAGRAPDTQYF	TGCGCCAGCAGCTTGGCCGGAAGGGCCCCAGATACGCAGTATTTT
TRBD1	TRBV19	TRBJ1-5	NA	CASSAGQGDQPQHF	TGTGCCAGTAGTGCCGGACAGGGGGATCAGCCCCAGCATTTT
NA	TRBV20-1	TRBJ1-3	many	CSARDSRRPNSGNTIYF	TGCAGTGCTAGAGATTCCAGACGTCCAAACTCTGGAAACACCATATATTTT
TRBD2	TRBV20-1	TRBJ2-4	many	CSARATSDVGAKNIQYF	TGCAGTGCTAGAGCGACTAGCGATGTCGGGGCCAAAAACATTCAGTACTTC